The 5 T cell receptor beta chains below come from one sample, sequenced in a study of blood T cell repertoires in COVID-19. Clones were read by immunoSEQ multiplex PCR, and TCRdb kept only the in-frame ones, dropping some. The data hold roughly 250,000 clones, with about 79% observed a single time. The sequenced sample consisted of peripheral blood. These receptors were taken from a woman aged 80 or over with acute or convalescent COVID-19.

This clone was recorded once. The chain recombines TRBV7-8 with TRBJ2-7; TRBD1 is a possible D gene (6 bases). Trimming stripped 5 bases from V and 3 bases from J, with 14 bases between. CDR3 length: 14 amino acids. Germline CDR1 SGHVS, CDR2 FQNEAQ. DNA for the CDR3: TGTGCCAGCAGCCAATCCCTACAGGGCTACGAGCAGTACTTC. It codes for CASSQSLQGYEQYF.

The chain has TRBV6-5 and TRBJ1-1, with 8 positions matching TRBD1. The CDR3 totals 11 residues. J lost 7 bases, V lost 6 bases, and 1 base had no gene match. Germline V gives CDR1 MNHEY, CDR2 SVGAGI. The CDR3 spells CASSDRGEAFF. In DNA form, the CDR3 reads TGTGCCAGCAGCGACAGGGGTGAAGCTTTCTTT.

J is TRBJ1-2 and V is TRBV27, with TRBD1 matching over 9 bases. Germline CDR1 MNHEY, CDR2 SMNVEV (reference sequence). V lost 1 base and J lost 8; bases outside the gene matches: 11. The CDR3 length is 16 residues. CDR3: CASSLYGRTGEGGYTF. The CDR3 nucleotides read TGTGCCAGCAGTTTATATGGACGGACAGGGGAGGGAGGCTACACCTTC.

The CDR3 is CASSLPGGLTLNYGYTF. The DNA of the CDR3 is TGTGCCAGCAGCCTACCAGGGGGCCTAACTCTTAACTATGGCTACACCTTC. The gene calls are TRBV7-9 and TRBJ1-2; 8 bases are shared with TRBD1. The CDR3 runs 17 residues. Germline assignment: CDR1 SEHNR and CDR2 FQNEAQ (reference sequence). Germline trimming cut 5 bases from V and 1 base from J; bases unmatched to any gene: 12.

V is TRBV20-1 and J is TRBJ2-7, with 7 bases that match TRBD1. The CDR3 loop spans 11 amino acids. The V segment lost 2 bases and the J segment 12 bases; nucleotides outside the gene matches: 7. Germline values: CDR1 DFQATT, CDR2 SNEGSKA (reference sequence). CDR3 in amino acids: CSARRNRGPYF. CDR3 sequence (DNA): TGCAGTGCTAGACGAAACAGGGGTCCGTACTTC.